This entry concerns a single T cell receptor beta chain. The data derive from a study of blood T cell repertoires in COVID-19. For the study at large: Samples representing acute and convalescent COVID-19 were sourced from the United States, Italy and Spain. T cells, B-cell-depleted T cells, or PBMCs supplied cDNA or gDNA.

As originally analysed: Using reference gene primer amplification, nucleated cell counts were estimated. Using immunoSEQ multiplex PCR, the repertoire was profiled, and TCRdb retains in-frame clones only, with some absent. V and J calls and clone size follow that table, whereas D and trimming were derived from the DNA. The sample lists approximately 33,000 clones; 75% to 90% were seen once. The CDR3 totals 11 residues. V gave up 1 base and J gave up 7 bases, with 4 bases separating them. Germline CDR1 is SGHDN and CDR2 is FVKESK. This receptor was obtained from a man aged 65 to 85 with acute or convalescent COVID-19. Source material: peripheral blood. V usage is TRBV14 and J usage is TRBJ1-1, with D unresolved. Here the CDR3 reads CASSQAGEAFF. Written as DNA, the CDR3 is TGTGCCAGCAGCCAAGCGGGTGAAGCTTTCTTT.